Listed below are T cell receptor beta chains from one sample, sequenced in a study of beta chain features in type 1 diabetes. Libraries were prepared by immunoSEQ multiplex PCR; TCRdb keeps only in-frame clonotypes and omits some of them. The sample consists of more than 550,000 clones, 11% to 15% of them appearing once. The source material was naive CD4+ T cells from blood. These receptors were collected from a man aged 18 to 35 with type 1 diabetes. Each CDR3 is given with its conserved first and last residue. D genes are given only for firm matches. Clone size is given for some rows only: seen once, a few or many times, or a class if the clone is expanded.

>few|TRBV30|-|TRBJ1-4|13
TGTGCCTGGACCCCAGGGTCAGGGGAAAAACTGTTTTTT
CAWTPGSGEKLFF
>few|TRBV7-2|-|TRBJ2-7|14
TGTGCCAGCAGCTTCCCGGGGGGCGCCTACGAGCAGTACTTC
CASSFPGGAYEQYF
>few|TRBV5-1|-|TRBJ2-3|15
TGCGCCAGCAGCTTGGGCAGCGGGAGCACAGATACGCAGTATTTT
CASSLGSGSTDTQYF
>-|TRBV10-3|-|TRBJ1-1|13
TGTGCCATCAGGGGCTTTGAGAACACTGAAGCTTTCTTT
CAIRGFENTEAFF
>few|TRBV15|-|TRBJ2-5|14
TGTGCCACCAGCAGAGGGTCCTTCGGGGAGACCCAGTACTTC
CATSRGSFGETQYF
>-|TRBV29-1|TRBD2|TRBJ2-5|12
TGCAGCGGTAGCGGGAGACAAGAGACCCAGTACTTC
CSGSGRQETQYF
>-|TRBV5-1|TRBD2|TRBJ2-2|16
TGCGCCAGTACCCCCGGGCTAGCGGGGGTTACCGGGGAGCTGTTTTTT
CASTPGLAGVTGELFF
>-|TRBV18|-|TRBJ2-5|13
TGTGCCAGCTCACCAGGAGCGGGAGAGACCCAGTACTTC
CASSPGAGETQYF
>once|TRBV15|-|TRBJ2-7|20
TGTGCCACCAGCAGAGATCCATCCGGACAGTCTAAATGGGGGCTATACGAGCAGTACTTC
CATSRDPSGQSKWGLYEQYF
>few|TRBV29-1|TRBD1|TRBJ1-1|14
TGCAGCGTTTATGGGACAGGGGTTAACACTGAAGCTTTCTTT
CSVYGTGVNTEAFF
>few|TRBV5-1|TRBD1|TRBJ2-1|14
TGCGCCAGCAGCGGGACAGGGAATGTCAATGAGCAGTTCTTC
CASSGTGNVNEQFF
>few|TRBV4-3|TRBD1|TRBJ2-1|17
TGCGCCAGCAGCCAACCTGGGCCGGGACAGGGGGTGATAGGGCAGTTCTTC
CASSQPGPGQGVIGQFF
>-|TRBV6-1|-|TRBJ1-4|13
TGTGCCAGCAGTCAGGGAACTAATGAAAAACTGTTTTTT
CASSQGTNEKLFF
>-|TRBV30|-|TRBJ2-5|14
TGTGCATGGAGCACTAGCGGCAGGGGGGAGACCCAGTACTTC
CAWSTSGRGETQYF
>few|TRBV13|TRBD2|TRBJ2-7|15
TGTGCCAGCAGCCATCGGGTAGCGGGGCCCCACGAGCAGTACTTC
CASSHRVAGPHEQYF
>few|TRBV7-2|TRBD1|TRBJ2-1|13
TGTGCCAGCAGCTTAGAAGGGGGCTATGAGCAGTTCTTC
CASSLEGGYEQFF
>-|TRBV4-2|TRBD2|TRBJ2-3|16
TGTGCCAGCAGCCACCCACGAGCGGGGGGAGGAGATACGCAGTATTTT
CASSHPRAGGGDTQYF
>-|TRBV5-1|TRBD1|TRBJ2-3|14
TGCGCCAGCAGCACAGGACAGGGGACGGATACGCAGTATTTT
CASSTGQGTDTQYF
>few|TRBV29-1|-|TRBJ1-2|14
TGCAGCGTTGAGGGACATTGGTCTAACTATGGCTACACCTTC
CSVEGHWSNYGYTF
>-|TRBV30|-|TRBJ2-7|12
TGTGCCTGGAGTCGTAGGGACTACGAGCAGTACTTC
CAWSRRDYEQYF
>-|TRBV7-9|-|TRBJ2-4|12
TGTGCCAGCAGCGCCGCAGGGGACATTCAGTACTTC
CASSAAGDIQYF
>-|TRBV7-9|-|TRBJ2-3|16
TGTGCCAGCAGCCCTATGATCCTCGGGGGCACAGATACGCAGTATTTT
CASSPMILGGTDTQYF
>few|TRBV6-1|-|TRBJ1-2|11
TGTGCCAGCACCCACGGACAGAACTACACCTTC
CASTHGQNYTF
>-|TRBV2|-|TRBJ1-5|13
TGTGCCAGCAACTCTCAGAGCAATCAGCCCCAGCATTTT
CASNSQSNQPQHF
>-|TRBV28|-|TRBJ1-4|12
TGTGCCAGCAGTGCCCAATCAGAAAAACTGTTTTTT
CASSAQSEKLFF
>-|TRBV30|TRBD1|TRBJ2-5|13
TGTGCCTGGAGTGTAACAGGGGGGGAGACCCAGTACTTC
CAWSVTGGETQYF
>-|TRBV10-3|-|TRBJ2-7|14
TGTGCCATCAGTGACTCTCGACAGGCCCACGAGCAGTACTTC
CAISDSRQAHEQYF
>few|TRBV18|TRBD2|TRBJ2-1|15
TGTGCCAGCTCTAACACTAGCGGGAGTTCGGATGAGCAGTTCTTC
CASSNTSGSSDEQFF